The 19 T cell receptor beta chains listed next were all sequenced from one sample in a study of blood T cell repertoires in COVID-19. The table came from immunoSEQ multiplex PCR; TCRdb's copy has only in-frame clones and leaves some out. The profile shows 160,000 or so clones, around 82% of them singletons. The sequencing input was PBMCs or T cells enriched from blood (not recorded which). These receptor sequences come from a man aged 55 to 70 who had recovered from COVID-19.

This clone was seen more than once but under ten times. The rearrangement joins TRBV28 to TRBJ2-5; 10 bases align to TRBD1. The V and J ends lost 4 bases and 2 bases, in that order; junction bases with no gene match: 19. The CDR3 sequence is 20 residues long. Per germline, CDR1 MDHEN and CDR2 SYDVKM. CDR3 DNA sequence: TGTGCCAGCAGTTCCTACTCGACAGGGGGCTTTCGGGTTTTGCAAGAGACCCAGTACTTC. It is translated as CASSSYSTGGFRVLQETQYF.

V and J are TRBV9 and TRBJ2-7; possible D gene TRBD1, 6 bases. CDR3 length equals 14 residues. From germline, CDR1 is SGDLS and CDR2 YYNGEE. V was clipped by 3 bases and J by 3 bases, with 13 bases between them. Here the CDR3 reads CASSEGGVGYEQYF. CDR3 DNA sequence: TGTGCCAGCAGCGAAGGGGGAGTGGGCTACGAGCAGTACTTC.

The CDR3: CAWGTGAVSPLHF. CDR3 nucleotides: TGTGCCTGGGGGACAGGGGCGGTTTCACCCCTCCACTTT. The gene calls are TRBV30 and TRBJ1-6; TRBD1 matches 10 bases. V was clipped by 5 bases and J by 9 bases; unmatched bases: 4. Germline-derived CDR1 and CDR2 are GTSNPN and SVGIG (reference sequence). This CDR3 spans 13 amino acids.

The chain combines TRBV20-1 with TRBJ1-2, with D maybe TRBD1 (5 bases). V dropped 3 bases and J dropped 8 bases, with 13 bases sitting between them. The CDR3 runs to 12 residues. CDR1 and CDR2 from the germline V gene are DFQATT and SNEGSKA (reference sequence). Here the CDR3 DNA reads TGCAGTGCTAGTGAGGGGCCGTGGGGCTACACCTTC. Its translation: CSASEGPWGYTF.

The chain joins TRBV7-7 to TRBJ1-3, with D hard to call. CDR1 is SSHAT and CDR2 is FNYEAQ in the germline V gene (reference sequence). Deletions cut 1 base from V and 0 bases from J, with 7 bases between. This CDR3 contains 15 residues. The CDR3: CASSLGAGSGNTIYF. CDR3 nucleotides: TGTGCCAGCAGCTTAGGGGCAGGCTCTGGAAACACCATATATTTT.

V gene TRBV7-6 combines with J gene TRBJ2-1; D is unclear. The CDR3 length is 15 residues. Germline V gene lookup returns CDR1 SGHVS and CDR2 FNYEAQ. Deletions cut 5 bases from V and 1 base from J, with 12 bases between. The CDR3 region is CASSPIPGSYNEQFF. CDR3 bases: TGTGCCAGCAGCCCAATCCCAGGTTCCTACAATGAGCAGTTCTTC.

The V gene is TRBV2, the J gene TRBJ2-7, with 8 bases fitting TRBD2. CDR3 length equals 14 residues. Looked up from germline, CDR1 is SNHLY and CDR2 is FYNNEI. Losses at the gene ends were 7 bases for V and 0 bases for J; bases not matched to a gene: 5. CDR3: CASITAGASYEQYF. CDR3 sequence (DNA): TGTGCCAGCATTACAGCGGGGGCCTCCTACGAGCAGTACTTC.

The V and J genes are TRBV5-1 and TRBJ2-5; TRBD2 is a possible D gene (6 bases). CDR1 and CDR2 from the germline V gene are SGHRS and YFSETQ. The CDR3 is 12 residues long. Trimming stripped 5 bases from V and 4 bases from J, with 9 bases between. The CDR3 loop is CASSKAGETQYF. The DNA of the CDR3 is TGCGCCAGCAGTAAAGCGGGAGAGACCCAGTACTTC.

The chain carries TRBV29-1 and TRBJ2-7; D is possibly TRBD1 (5 bases). The CDR3 contains 14 residues. The V and J ends lost 6 bases and 0 bases respectively, with 15 bases between them. The germline V gene encodes CDR1 SQVTM and CDR2 ANQGSEA. CDR3 protein: CSVAQGLNSYEQYF. The CDR3 region has the DNA TGCAGCGTAGCTCAGGGTCTCAACTCCTACGAGCAGTACTTC.

The V and J genes are TRBV19 and TRBJ2-3; 7 nucleotides agree with TRBD1. The CDR3 is made up of 14 amino acids. V dropped 7 bases and J dropped 3; count of bases not matched to a gene: 7. CDR1 is LNHDA, CDR2 SQIVND, per germline (reference sequence). The CDR3 DNA is TGTGCCAGTACTACAGGGGTCTGGACAGATACGCAGTATTTT. Encoded protein: CASTTGVWTDTQYF.

CDR3 coding DNA: TGTGCCAGCAGTCCTCCAGGGACCTACGAGCAGTACTTC. Translating it yields CASSPPGTYEQYF. The gene calls are TRBV28 and TRBJ2-7, with TRBD1 as a possible D gene (5 bases). Germline V gene lookup returns CDR1 MDHEN and CDR2 SYDVKM. Deletions cut 5 bases from V and 2 bases from J, with 10 bases between. The CDR3 runs 13 residues.

This rearrangement joins TRBV9 to TRBJ2-5; D perhaps matches TRBD2 (6 bases). The germline gives CDR1 SGDLS, CDR2 YYNGEE. The CDR3 contains 15 residues. V was cut by 2 bases and J by 1 base, with 12 bases left in between. This CDR3 reads CASSVVGGIQETQYF. The CDR3 DNA follows: TGTGCCAGCAGCGTGGTCGGGGGAATCCAAGAGACCCAGTACTTC.

The CDR3 coding sequence is TGTGCCACCAGTGAACAGGGGAACACCGGGGAGCTGTTTTTT. Protein product: CATSEQGNTGELFF. The V and J genes are TRBV24-1 and TRBJ2-2, with a tentative D call TRBD1 (6 bases). The CDR3 consists of 14 residues. Trimming pared 4 bases from V and 1 base from J, leaving 6 bases between. The germline CDR1 and CDR2 sequences are KGHDR and SFDVKD.

This clone appeared a single time. This chain connects TRBV2 to TRBJ2-7; 9 bases agree with TRBD1. Germline V CDR1 and CDR2: SNHLY, FYNNEI. This CDR3 is built from 15 residues. V trimming: 9 bases; J trimming: 4 bases; junction bases outside the gene matches: 13. CDR3 amino acids: CARRRWDRATYEQYF. The CDR3 DNA reads as TGTGCCAGACGCCGCTGGGACAGGGCTACGTACGAGCAGTACTTC.

The V gene is TRBV15, the J gene TRBJ1-1, with D unresolved. Trimming removed 1 base from V and 5 bases from J, with 11 bases in between. The CDR3 has 14 amino acids. In germline, CDR1 is LNHNV, CDR2 YYDKDF (reference sequence). The CDR3 nucleotides read TGTGCCACCAGCAGAGCGGGTAGTGCTACTGAAGCTTTCTTT. The encoded protein is CATSRAGSATEAFF.

The chain carries TRBV28 and TRBJ2-3; 8 positions agree with TRBD2. Looked up from germline, CDR1 is MDHEN and CDR2 is SYDVKM. Trimming at V came to 6 bases and at J to 4 bases, leaving 6 bases not matched to a gene. CDR3 length: 14 amino acids. The CDR3 protein is CASRGGRKADTQYF. The CDR3 nucleotides read TGTGCCAGCAGGGGCGGGAGGAAGGCAGATACGCAGTATTTT.

This sequence joins TRBV6-5 and TRBJ1-6; 9 positions match TRBD1. Per the germline V gene, CDR1 is MNHEY and CDR2 is SVGAGI. This CDR3 has 14 amino acids. Trimming removed 6 bases from V and 7 bases from J; junction bases left unmatched: 4. CDR3 in amino acids: CASRGTGPNSPLHF. The CDR3 nucleotides are TGTGCCAGCAGGGGGACAGGGCCGAATTCACCCCTCCACTTT.

The chain uses TRBV5-1 and TRBJ2-5, with TRBD1 identical over 9 bases. V was pared by 3 bases and J by 5 bases, with 5 bases of the junction left unmatched. The CDR3 has 14 residues. Per germline, CDR1 SGHRS and CDR2 YFSETQ. CDR3 sequence reads: CASSSGQGWETQYF. The CDR3 DNA follows: TGCGCCAGCAGCTCGGGACAGGGTTGGGAGACCCAGTACTTC. Complete variable domain (other parts from reference TRBV5-1 and TRBJ2-5): KAGVTQTPRYLIKTRGQQVTLSCSPISGHRSVSWYQQTPGQGLQFLFEYFSETQRNKGNFPGRFSGRQFSNSRSEMNVSTLELGDSALYLCASSSGQGWETQYFGPGTRLLVL.

The CDR3 reads CASSLPAVDRVYEQYF. CDR3 DNA: TGTGCCAGCAGTTTACCCGCAGTCGACAGGGTCTACGAGCAGTACTTC. The V and J genes are TRBV28 and TRBJ2-7; 7 bases match TRBD1. Germline loops: CDR1 MDHEN, CDR2 SYDVKM. This CDR3 has 16 amino acids. The junction had 10 bases not matched to a gene; V was cut back by 2 bases and J by 3 bases.